A selection of T cell receptor beta chains follows, all from one sample in a study of blood T cell repertoires in COVID-19. The protocol was immunoSEQ multiplex PCR, while the TCRdb copy is restricted to in-frame clones and leaves out a portion. The data hold 150,000 to 200,000 clones, with 90% observed a single time. Input material: peripheral blood. The receptors originated from a man aged 45-65 years with acute or convalescent COVID-19. The CDR3 runs from the conserved cysteine through the conserved F or W. D genes are given only for firm matches. Expanded clones are given a class, and other clones once, few, many or no size at all.

D,J,V,size,CDR3,DNA
TRBD1,TRBJ1-2,TRBV5-1,-,CASSFKPPGQGSYTF,TGCGCCAGCAGCTTCAAACCCCCGGGACAGGGTAGCTACACCTTC
-,TRBJ1-4,TRBV30,-,CAWSLNEKLFF,TGTGCCTGGAGTCTAAATGAAAAACTGTTTTTT
-,TRBJ1-4,TRBV7-2,-,CASSLPGINEKLFF,TGTGCCAGCAGCTTACCGGGGATAAATGAAAAACTGTTTTTT
-,TRBJ1-4,TRBV23-1,few,CASSRPNNEKLFF,TGCGCCAGCAGTCGGCCAAATAATGAAAAACTGTTTTTT
-,TRBJ2-3,TRBV25-1,-,CASSEPRGSTDTQYF,TGTGCCAGCAGTGAGCCTCGGGGGAGCACAGATACGCAGTATTTT
-,TRBJ2-5,TRBV3-1/TRBV3-2,-,CASSRGDPETQYF,TGTGCCAGCAGCCGGGGGGATCCGGAGACCCAGTACTTC
-,TRBJ2-1,TRBV29-1,-,CSVRTLAGRNEQFF,TGCAGCGTACGGACGCTGGCGGGGCGTAATGAGCAGTTCTTC
-,TRBJ1-5,TRBV10-2,-,CASSYEHGGQPQHF,TGCGCCAGCAGTTACGAGCACGGTGGTCAGCCCCAGCATTTT
-,TRBJ1-5,TRBV28,few,CASSLVGGASNQPQHF,TGTGCCAGCAGTTTGGTTGGGGGCGCGAGCAATCAGCCCCAGCATTTT
-,TRBJ2-7,TRBV7-9,once,CATNPDFSYEQYF,TGTGCCACCAACCCGGACTTTTCCTACGAGCAGTACTTC
-,TRBJ1-3,TRBV18,-,CASSPLQGSGNTIYF,TGTGCCAGCTCACCTCTCCAGGGCTCTGGAAACACCATATATTTT
-,TRBJ1-2,TRBV18,-,CASSPQSTRYGYTF,TGTGCCAGCTCACCCCAATCCACTCGCTATGGCTACACCTTC
-,TRBJ2-2,TRBV6-1,-,CASSKGGGSSFTGELFF,TGTGCCAGCAGTAAAGGGGGCGGGAGTTCGTTCACCGGGGAGCTGTTTTTT
-,TRBJ2-1,TRBV13,-,CASSKDRGEQFF,TGTGCCAGCAGCAAAGACCGGGGTGAGCAGTTCTTC
-,TRBJ1-1,TRBV21-1,-,CASSNSGTGGRGTEAFF,TGTGCCAGCAGCAATTCCGGGACAGGGGGCAGGGGCACTGAAGCTTTCTTT
-,TRBJ1-3,TRBV5-8,-,CASSLVATSSGNTIYF,TGTGCCAGCAGCTTGGTCGCCACCAGCTCTGGAAACACCATATATTTT
-,TRBJ2-5,TRBV6-5,-,CASSPGETQYF,TGTGCCAGCTCCCCAGGAGAGACCCAGTACTTC
TRBD1,TRBJ1-1,TRBV6-5,-,CASSDRGLAEAFF,TGTGCCAGCAGCGACAGGGGGCTCGCTGAAGCTTTCTTT
-,TRBJ1-4,TRBV5-1,-,CASSWEGATNEKLFF,TGCGCCAGCAGCTGGGAGGGAGCAACTAATGAAAAACTGTTTTTT
TRBD1,TRBJ2-1,TRBV9,once,CASSVAGDRVYNEQFF,TGTGCCAGCAGCGTAGCTGGGGACAGGGTTTACAATGAGCAGTTCTTC
TRBD1,TRBJ1-6,TRBV6-5,-,CASSYPGQLSPLHF,TGTGCCAGCAGTTACCCGGGACAGCTTTCACCCCTCCACTTT
TRBD1,TRBJ2-2,TRBV7-2,-,CASSLGQGRTGELFF,TGTGCCAGCAGCCTCGGACAGGGGCGCACCGGGGAGCTGTTTTTT
TRBD2,TRBJ2-7,TRBV6-5,-,CASSYRWEGPVEQYF,TGTGCCAGCAGTTACAGGTGGGAGGGACCGGTCGAGCAGTACTTC
-,TRBJ1-4,TRBV6-4,-,CASSLQGGSEKLFF,TGTGCCAGCAGTTTACAGGGCGGTAGTGAAAAACTGTTTTTT
TRBD2,TRBJ2-1,TRBV19,-,CASSLGTSGRVEQFF,TGTGCCAGTAGTCTAGGGACTAGCGGGAGGGTCGAGCAGTTCTTC
-,TRBJ2-3,TRBV18,-,CASSPPRQASTDTQYF,TGTGCCAGCTCACCACCGCGACAGGCTAGCACAGATACGCAGTATTTT
-,TRBJ2-2,TRBV5-1,-,CASSLIHPNTGELFF,TGCGCCAGCAGCTTGATACACCCGAACACCGGGGAGCTGTTTTTT
-,TRBJ1-5,TRBV7-9,-,CASSLAMADRSNQPQHF,TGTGCCAGCAGCTTAGCTATGGCAGATCGTAGCAATCAGCCCCAGCATTTT
-,TRBJ2-5,TRBV7-2,-,CASSLYRQETQYF,TGTGCCAGCAGCTTATACAGGCAAGAGACCCAGTACTTC
-,TRBJ1-3,TRBV6-5,once,CASSYGRGSSGNTIYF,TGTGCCAGCAGTTACGGGCGGGGGTCGTCTGGAAACACCATATATTTT
-,TRBJ2-3,TRBV27,-,CASSSPRGMRTDTQYF,TGTGCCAGCAGTTCCCCAAGGGGGATGAGAACAGATACGCAGTATTTT
-,TRBJ1-2,TRBV19,-,CASKGNTRAHGYGYTF,TGTGCCAGTAAGGGCAATACCAGGGCTCACGGCTATGGCTACACCTTC
-,TRBJ2-5,TRBV5-8,-,CASSLALTGRETQYF,TGTGCCAGCAGCTTGGCCCTGACGGGGAGAGAGACCCAGTACTTC
TRBD2,TRBJ2-7,TRBV5-1,-,CASSPGLAGAYEQYF,TGCGCCAGCAGCCCAGGACTAGCGGGGGCCTACGAGCAGTACTTC
-,TRBJ2-2,TRBV12-5,-,CASGFSNTGELFF,TGTGCTAGTGGTTTCTCCAACACCGGGGAGCTGTTTTTT
TRBD2,TRBJ2-2,TRBV10-3,-,CAISGGPTSGRKTGELFF,TGTGCCATCAGTGGGGGGCCAACTAGCGGGAGAAAAACCGGGGAGCTGTTTTTT
TRBD2,TRBJ2-1,TRBV9,-,CASSKITSGRADEQFF,TGTGCCAGCAGCAAAATCACTAGCGGGAGGGCCGATGAGCAGTTCTTC
-,TRBJ2-1,TRBV20-1,-,CSANQGNEQFF,TGCAGTGCTAACCAGGGGAATGAGCAGTTCTTC
TRBD1,TRBJ1-5,TRBV19,-,CASSVTGANSPQHF,TGTGCCAGTAGTGTTACAGGGGCCAACAGCCCCCAGCATTTT
-,TRBJ2-2,TRBV27,-,CATRIAGLAGELFF,TGTGCCACCCGGATTGCGGGGTTGGCCGGGGAGCTGTTTTTT
-,TRBJ2-2,TRBV4-1,-,CASSQGGLRREHGELFF,TGCGCCAGCAGCCAAGGAGGCCTGCGCCGGGAGCACGGGGAGCTGTTTTTT
TRBD1,TRBJ2-1,TRBV3-1/TRBV3-2,-,CASSLRTGSNEQFF,TGTGCCAGCAGCCTTAGGACAGGGTCCAATGAGCAGTTCTTC
-,TRBJ2-5,TRBV10-1,few,CASSESGRQETQYF,TGCGCCAGCAGTGAGTCGGGCAGGCAAGAGACCCAGTACTTC
TRBD1,TRBJ2-5,TRBV5-4,-,CASGGTGLKETQYF,TGTGCCAGCGGAGGGACAGGGTTAAAAGAGACCCAGTACTTC
TRBD2,TRBJ2-1,TRBV24-1,-,CATSEERGVYNEQFF,TGTGCCACCAGTGAGGAGCGGGGAGTGTACAATGAGCAGTTCTTC
-,TRBJ2-5,TRBV5-8,-,CASSPSSGQETQYF,TGTGCCAGCAGCCCCTCGTCCGGGCAAGAGACCCAGTACTTC
-,TRBJ2-1,TRBV5-4,once,CASGRARANEQFF,TGTGCCAGCGGACGAGCGCGGGCCAATGAGCAGTTCTTC
-,TRBJ1-1,TRBV28,-,CASRRRRGVLISEAFF,TGTGCCAGCAGACGTAGGCGGGGGGTATTGATCTCTGAAGCTTTCTTT
TRBD2,TRBJ2-1,TRBV5-3,-,CARSLLTSGGAKYNEQFF,TGTGCCAGAAGCCTTCTGACTAGCGGGGGGGCCAAATACAATGAGCAGTTCTTC
-,TRBJ2-2,TRBV7-9,-,CASRPRNTGELFF,TGTGCCAGCAGACCTAGGAACACCGGGGAGCTGTTTTTT
TRBD1,TRBJ2-3,TRBV18,-,CASSPMRLQGRDTQYF,TGTGCCAGCTCACCGATGAGATTACAGGGGAGAGATACGCAGTATTTT
-,TRBJ2-6,TRBV19,-,CASSQGLVVNVLTF,TGTGCCAGTAGTCAGGGTTTGGTCGTCAACGTCCTGACTTTC
-,TRBJ2-7,TRBV6-5,-,CASSNWDREPYEQYF,TGTGCCAGCAGCAATTGGGACCGGGAGCCCTACGAGCAGTACTTC
TRBD2,TRBJ2-7,TRBV20-1,-,CSVARESVQYF,TGCAGTGTTGCGCGGGAGAGCGTGCAGTACTTC
-,TRBJ2-1,TRBV5-5,once,CASSLSRSSYNEQFF,TGTGCCAGCAGCTTGTCGCGAAGCTCCTACAATGAGCAGTTCTTC
-,TRBJ2-7,TRBV19,-,CASSIDPDTYEQYF,TGTGCCAGTAGTATAGACCCTGACACGTACGAGCAGTACTTC
TRBD2,TRBJ2-1,TRBV27,-,CASSWGLANNEQFF,TGTGCCAGCAGTTGGGGACTAGCGAACAATGAGCAGTTCTTC
TRBD2,TRBJ2-1,TRBV7-3,-,CASSQTPGVSGGGDEQFF,TGTGCCAGCAGCCAGACCCCGGGGGTTAGCGGGGGGGGCGATGAGCAGTTCTTC
-,TRBJ2-1,TRBV5-4,-,CASSSLGGDQSQFF,TGTGCCAGCAGCTCTCTAGGGGGGGACCAATCACAGTTCTTC